This TCR beta chain originates from a study of cytomegalovirus exposure and HLA in healthy donors. V lost 7 bases to trimming and J lost 3 bases, with 18 bases between them. The CDR3 is 15 residues long. Germline V CDR1 and CDR2: SEHNR, FQNEAQ (reference sequence). 13 Jbeta primers and 60 Vbeta primers were used for the PCR. Generated by immunoSEQ multiplex PCR, the TCRdb table keeps only in-frame clones and is missing some. The data contain some 150,000 clones, 65% to 80% of them singletons. This sequence joins TRBV7-9 and TRBJ1-1, with D tentatively TRBD1 (5 bases). This TCR was sampled from a man in his forties in good health and CMV-seronegative. Sequencing was carried out using PBMCs. The CDR3 region is CASMSLGGLDTEAFF. CDR3 in DNA: TGTGCCAGCATGTCCTTGGGGGGATTGGACACTGAAGCTTTCTTT.